These T cell receptor beta chains were read from a single sample in a study of cytotoxic CD8 clonotypes in ibrutinib-treated CLL. Repertoires were generated with immunoSEQ multiplex PCR, while TCRdb's copy carries only in-frame clones and drops some. The table shows about 130,000 clones, with approximately 83% occurring only once. The material sequenced was PBMCs, taken after 24 months of ibrutinib treatment. The receptors derive from a human donor with chronic lymphocytic leukemia. Both conserved end residues are part of each CDR3. A D gene is named only where the DNA matches it firmly. Only some rows state a clone size, as once, few, many or a class for expanded clones.

CDR3 length	clone size	V gene	J gene	D gene	CDR3 DNA	CDR3 protein
14	-	TRBV5-1	TRBJ2-5	-	TGCGCCAGCAGCTTGGGGTCCAACCAAGAGACCCAGTACTTC	CASSLGSNQETQYF
14	-	TRBV5-1	TRBJ2-7	-	TGCGCCAGCAGCCCGCAACAGGTAGCCTACGAGCAGTACTTC	CASSPQQVAYEQYF
12	-	TRBV28	TRBJ1-2	-	TGTGCCAGCAAAACCGGGACCTATGGCTACACCTTC	CASKTGTYGYTF
15	few	TRBV4-1	TRBJ1-5	-	TGCGCCAGCAGCCACAGGGGAGGGGGGGATCAGCCCCAGCATTTT	CASSHRGGGDQPQHF
15	-	TRBV16	TRBJ1-3	-	TGTGCCAGCAGCCAATCGAACGGATTTGGAAACACCATATATTTT	CASSQSNGFGNTIYF
13	-	TRBV27	TRBJ2-3	-	TGTGCCAGCAGCCCCCTTAGCACAGATACGCAGTATTTT	CASSPLSTDTQYF
14	-	TRBV6-6	TRBJ1-5	-	TGTGCCAGCAGTTACGGGGGGGAGGGACAGCCCCAGCATTTT	CASSYGGEGQPQHF
11	-	TRBV7-6	TRBJ2-7	-	TGTGCCAGCAGCTTCGTTTACGAGCAGTACTTC	CASSFVYEQYF
13	few	TRBV19	TRBJ1-1	-	TGTGCCAGTAGTTTTATTCAGAGCACTGAAGCTTTCTTT	CASSFIQSTEAFF
16	-	TRBV5-5	TRBJ1-4	-	TGTGCCAGCAGCTCGGTCGCGGACTGGGGTAATGAAAAACTGTTTTTT	CASSSVADWGNEKLFF
15	-	TRBV18	TRBJ1-5	TRBD1	TGTGCCAGCTCACCGGGAGGGGGCGTCTCTCAGCCCCAGCATTTT	CASSPGGGVSQPQHF
15	-	TRBV19	TRBJ2-5	TRBD1	TGTGAGGCCGGGACAGGGATCGCGGGCGGGGAGACCCAGTACTTC	CEAGTGIAGGETQYF
14	once	TRBV5-1	TRBJ2-1	TRBD2	TGCGCCAGCAGCCCGACGGGAGGTTTTAATGAGCAGTTCTTC	CASSPTGGFNEQFF
16	-	TRBV7-3	TRBJ2-1	TRBD2	TGTGCCAGCAGCTTACAAGCGGGAAGGAGCAACAATGAGCAGTTCTTC	CASSLQAGRSNNEQFF
13	-	TRBV5-1	TRBJ2-2	-	TGCGCCAGCAGCTTGGGGCACACCGGGGAGCTGTTTTTT	CASSLGHTGELFF
16	-	TRBV19	TRBJ2-1	TRBD2	TGTGCCAGTAGTATAATCCTAGCGGGGGGGATAAATGAGCAGTTCTTC	CASSIILAGGINEQFF
15	once	TRBV6-6	TRBJ2-2	-	TGTGCCAGCAGGCCCCAGGGCGGGCTGAGTGGGGAGCTGTTTTTT	CASRPQGGLSGELFF
13	-	TRBV19	TRBJ2-2	-	TGTGCCAGTAGCCAGCTTGGAGACGGGGAGCTGTTTTTT	CASSQLGDGELFF
16	-	TRBV30	TRBJ1-6	-	TGTGCCTGGAGTGAGGGGCAGGGTAGGGGTAATTCACCCCTCCACTTT	CAWSEGQGRGNSPLHF
15	-	TRBV12-5	TRBJ2-1	-	TGTGCTAGTGGTTTGCTACAGGGAGGTGGGCTGGTGCAGTTCTTC	CASGLLQGGGLVQFF
15	few	TRBV6-5	TRBJ1-5	-	TGTGCCAGCAGTTACTCGATCGACAGGACTGGGCCCCAGCATTTT	CASSYSIDRTGPQHF
13	-	TRBV2	TRBJ2-7	-	TGTGCCAGCAGTGGACTATCCACCTACGAGCAGTACTTC	CASSGLSTYEQYF
15	-	TRBV6-6	TRBJ2-7	TRBD2	TGTGCCAGCAGTCCTAGGACTAGCGGGGCCTACGAGCAGTACTTC	CASSPRTSGAYEQYF
16	-	TRBV6-4	TRBJ2-1	-	TGTGCCAGCAGTGATTACATGGGGGGCTCCTACAATGAGCAGTTCTTC	CASSDYMGGSYNEQFF
12	few	TRBV10-3	TRBJ1-6	-	TGTGCCGTCACGACCGGAGATTCACCCCTCCACTTT	CAVTTGDSPLHF
18	-	TRBV11-2	TRBJ2-1	-	TGTGCCAGCACCCTAGCGCGAAGGGGTCCTACCCTATACAATGAGCAGTTCTTC	CASTLARRGPTLYNEQFF
14	-	TRBV7-2	TRBJ2-5	TRBD2	TGTGCCAGCAGCGGGGGACTAGCGGCGGAGACCCAGTACTTC	CASSGGLAAETQYF
16	-	TRBV4-1	TRBJ2-7	TRBD1	TGCGCCAGCAGCCAAATTACACGGGACAGGGGTTTGGGGCAGTACTTC	CASSQITRDRGLGQYF
14	-	TRBV10-3	TRBJ2-7	-	TGTGCCATCAGTGAATGGGACGGGCCCTACGAGCAGTACTTC	CAISEWDGPYEQYF
15	-	TRBV7-2	TRBJ1-5	TRBD1	TGTGCCAGCAGCCCTGGGACAGGGAGACCTCAGCCCCAGCATTTT	CASSPGTGRPQPQHF
16	-	TRBV18	TRBJ1-3	-	TGTGCCAGCTCACCAAGAACCGGGCCCTCTGGAAACACCATATATTTT	CASSPRTGPSGNTIYF
15	-	TRBV30	TRBJ2-7	TRBD2	TGTGCCTGGGGGGAGGGCAGGGTAACGGCAGACGAGCAGTACTTC	CAWGEGRVTADEQYF
15	-	TRBV27	TRBJ2-7	TRBD1	TGTGCCAGCAGTACCTCAGGGGGTAGGCCCTACGAGCAGTACTTC	CASSTSGGRPYEQYF
13	-	TRBV11-3	TRBJ1-1	-	TGTGCCAGCAGCTTAGAGGTGGGCACTGAAGCTTTCTTT	CASSLEVGTEAFF
14	-	TRBV9	TRBJ2-5	-	TGTGCCAGCAGCGTAGCCCCACTACAAGAGACCCAGTACTTC	CASSVAPLQETQYF
15	-	TRBV19	TRBJ1-2	TRBD1	TGTGCCAGTAGGCCCCGACAGGGAACTAACTATGGCTACACCTTC	CASRPRQGTNYGYTF
14	-	TRBV27	TRBJ2-3	-	TGTGCCAGCAGTTTCGGACAGATCACAGATACGCAGTATTTT	CASSFGQITDTQYF